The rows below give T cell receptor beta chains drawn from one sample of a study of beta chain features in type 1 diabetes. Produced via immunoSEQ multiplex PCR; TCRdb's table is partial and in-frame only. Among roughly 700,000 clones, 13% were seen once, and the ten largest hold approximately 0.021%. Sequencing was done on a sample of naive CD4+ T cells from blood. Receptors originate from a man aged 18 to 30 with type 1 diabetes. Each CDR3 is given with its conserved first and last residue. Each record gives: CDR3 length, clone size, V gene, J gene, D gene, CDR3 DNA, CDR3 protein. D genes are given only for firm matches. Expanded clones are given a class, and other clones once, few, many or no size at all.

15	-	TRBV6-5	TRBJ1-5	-	TGTGCCAGCAGTTACTCGAGCAGGGTCGATCAGCCCCAGCATTTT	CASSYSSRVDQPQHF
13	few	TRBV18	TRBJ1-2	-	TGTGCCAGCTCCCCAGGGGTTGGGGATGGCTACACCTTC	CASSPGVGDGYTF
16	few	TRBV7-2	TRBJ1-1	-	TGTGCCAGCAGCTTAGCGGTTTTGGGGCAGGGCACTGAAGCTTTCTTT	CASSLAVLGQGTEAFF
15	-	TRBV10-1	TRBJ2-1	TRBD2	TGCGCCAGCAGCCCACTAGCGGGGGGCCGCAATGAGCAGTTCTTC	CASSPLAGGRNEQFF
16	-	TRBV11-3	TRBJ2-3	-	TGTGCCAGCAGCTATGTCGCGGGGGCGAAGACAGATACGCAGTATTTT	CASSYVAGAKTDTQYF
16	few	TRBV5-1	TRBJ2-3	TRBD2	TGCGCCAGCAGCTTGGGACTAGCCGCCTCCACAGATACGCAGTATTTT	CASSLGLAASTDTQYF
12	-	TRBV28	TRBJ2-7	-	TGTGCCAGCAGTTTACAAGGGTACGAGCAGTACTTC	CASSLQGYEQYF
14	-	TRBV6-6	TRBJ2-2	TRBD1	TGTGCCAGCAACGACAGGGGGCTTATCGGGGAGCTGTTTTTT	CASNDRGLIGELFF
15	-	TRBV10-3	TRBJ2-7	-	TGTGCCATCAGTGAGCCCGGAACAGGTCTGGGCGAGCAGTACTTC	CAISEPGTGLGEQYF
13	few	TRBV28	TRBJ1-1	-	TGTGCCAGCAGTACGATAGGGCAGTATGAAGCTTTCTTT	CASSTIGQYEAFF
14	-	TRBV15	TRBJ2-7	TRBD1	TGTGCCACCAGCAGGCAGACAGGGCCCTACGAGCAGTACTTC	CATSRQTGPYEQYF
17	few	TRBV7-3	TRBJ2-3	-	TGTGCCAGCAGCTTAAACCCAGGAGGGCGGGGCACAGATACGCAGTATTTT	CASSLNPGGRGTDTQYF
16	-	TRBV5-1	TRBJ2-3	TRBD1	TGCGCCAGCAGAAAGTCTCGGGACAGGGATGCAGATACGCAGTATTTT	CASRKSRDRDADTQYF
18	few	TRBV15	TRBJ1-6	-	TGTGCCACCAGCACTAGGACAGTGATAAGTTCCTATAATTCACCCCTCCACTTT	CATSTRTVISSYNSPLHF
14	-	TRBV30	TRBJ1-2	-	TGTGCCGCGGACCTCGGGATAGCTAACTATGGCTACACCTTC	CAADLGIANYGYTF
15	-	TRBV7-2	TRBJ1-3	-	TGTGCCAGCAGCTTAGACGGGGTTTCTGGAAACACCATATATTTT	CASSLDGVSGNTIYF
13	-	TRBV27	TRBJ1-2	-	TGTGCCAGCAGTTTATCGCAGGGGAATGGCTACACCTTC	CASSLSQGNGYTF
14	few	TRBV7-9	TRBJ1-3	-	TGTGCCAGCAGCCCCGCGACTTTTGGAAACACCATATATTTT	CASSPATFGNTIYF
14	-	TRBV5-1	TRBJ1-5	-	TGCGCCAGCAGAAATACAGGGCTCAATCAGCCCCAGCATTTT	CASRNTGLNQPQHF
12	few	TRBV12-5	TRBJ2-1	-	TGTGCTAGTGGTTTGCAAGGGGATGAGCAGTTCTTC	CASGLQGDEQFF
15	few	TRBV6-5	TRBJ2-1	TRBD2	TGTGCCAGCAGCCGATGGACTAGCGGGGGCTATGAGCAGTTCTTC	CASSRWTSGGYEQFF
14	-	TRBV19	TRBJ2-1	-	TGTGCCAGTAGCCTATGGGAGCCCTACAATGAGCAGTTCTTC	CASSLWEPYNEQFF
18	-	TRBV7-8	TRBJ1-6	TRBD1	TGTGCCAGCAGCTTAGTAGTCCCGACAGGGTTAAATAATTCACCCCTCCACTTT	CASSLVVPTGLNNSPLHF
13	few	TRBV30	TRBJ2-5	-	TGTGCCTGGAGTGAAATGGAGCAAGAGACCCAGTACTTC	CAWSEMEQETQYF
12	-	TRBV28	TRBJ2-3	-	TGTGCCAGCAGCGGCGACTTGTCTACGCAGTATTTT	CASSGDLSTQYF
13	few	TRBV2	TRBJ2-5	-	TGTGCCAGCAGATGGGGTCAGGAAGGGACCCAGTACTTC	CASRWGQEGTQYF
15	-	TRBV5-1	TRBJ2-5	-	TGCGCCAGCAGCTTGGAACTAGCCCGGGAAGGGACCCAGTACTTC	CASSLELAREGTQYF
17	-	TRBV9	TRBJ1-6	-	TGTGCCAGCAGCGTAGCTTCCTTAAGCTCCTATAATTCACCCCTCCACTTT	CASSVASLSSYNSPLHF
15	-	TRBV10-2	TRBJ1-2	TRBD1	TGCGCCAGCAGTCCCCGGGACAGCGGGAGTTATGGCTACACCTTC	CASSPRDSGSYGYTF
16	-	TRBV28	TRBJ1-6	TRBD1	TGTGCCAGCAGGCCTACCGGGACAGGGGGAGTCCTGGCCCTCCACTTT	CASRPTGTGGVLALHF
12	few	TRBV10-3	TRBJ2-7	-	TGTGCCATCAGTGACCAAGCTCACTCGACCTACTTC	CAISDQAHSTYF
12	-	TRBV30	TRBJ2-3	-	TGTGCCTGGAGTGTAATCGGCGATACGCAGTATTTT	CAWSVIGDTQYF
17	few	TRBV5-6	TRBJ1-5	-	TGTGCCAGCAGCCTTCACTCGACAGCAAAATTCAATCAGCCCCAGCATTTT	CASSLHSTAKFNQPQHF
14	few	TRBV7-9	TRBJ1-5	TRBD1	TGTGCCAGCAGCTTACCGACAGGGAATCAGCCCCAGCATTTT	CASSLPTGNQPQHF
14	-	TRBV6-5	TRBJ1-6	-	TGTGCCAGCAGTTACTCAGGGGGTAATTCACCCCTCCACTTT	CASSYSGGNSPLHF
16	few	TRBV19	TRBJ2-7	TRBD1	TGTGCCAGTAGCACTACAATGGGACAGGGCTCCAACGAGCAGTACTTC	CASSTTMGQGSNEQYF
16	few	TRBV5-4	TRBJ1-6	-	TGTGCCAGCAGCTTGTATGAGGCAGGGGAAAATTCACCCCTCCACTTT	CASSLYEAGENSPLHF
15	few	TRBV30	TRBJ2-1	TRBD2	TGTGCCTGGAGTGGACTAGCGGTCACTTACAATGAGCAGTTCTTC	CAWSGLAVTYNEQFF
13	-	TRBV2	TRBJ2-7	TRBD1	TGTGCCAGCGAGAGGGACAGCTCCTACGAGCAGTACTTC	CASERDSSYEQYF
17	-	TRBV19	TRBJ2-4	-	TGTGCCAGTACCACCAGGACCGACTCTGTAGCCAAAAACATTCAGTACTTC	CASTTRTDSVAKNIQYF
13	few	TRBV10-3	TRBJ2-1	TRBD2	TGTGCCATCGGGCTAGCGGGGGAAAATGAGCAGTTCTTC	CAIGLAGENEQFF
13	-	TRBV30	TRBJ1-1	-	TGTGCCTGGAGTGGGAGGGTGAACACTGAAGCTTTCTTT	CAWSGRVNTEAFF
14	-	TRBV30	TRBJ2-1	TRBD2	TGTGCCTGGACCAGGACTAGCGGGGACAATGAGCAGTTCTTC	CAWTRTSGDNEQFF
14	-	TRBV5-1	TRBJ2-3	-	TGCGCCAGCAGCTTGGGTCTAACAGCAGATACGCAGTATTTT	CASSLGLTADTQYF
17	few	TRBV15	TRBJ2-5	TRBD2	TGTGCCACCAGCAGAGATTATTCTAGCGGGGGGCAAGAGACCCAGTACTTC	CATSRDYSSGGQETQYF
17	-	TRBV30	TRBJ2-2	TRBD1	TGTGCCTGGAGTGTAGCCCTCAGGGGGCGGTACACCGGGGAGCTGTTTTTT	CAWSVALRGRYTGELFF
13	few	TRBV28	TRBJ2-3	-	TGTGCCAGCAGTTTAACCCTCACAGATACGCAGTATTTT	CASSLTLTDTQYF
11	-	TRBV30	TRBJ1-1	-	TGTGCCTGGGGACTGAACACTGAAGCTTTCTTT	CAWGLNTEAFF
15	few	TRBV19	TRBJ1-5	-	TGTGCCAGTAGGACGGCAGGGGCCAGCAATCAGCCCCAGCATTTT	CASRTAGASNQPQHF
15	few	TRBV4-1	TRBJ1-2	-	TGCGCCAGCAGCCAAGATAGCGGGCCGGGACAAACCTACACCTTC	CASSQDSGPGQTYTF
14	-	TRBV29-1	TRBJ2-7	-	TGCAGCGTTGGAGAGACAGGCCGGGGGCACGAGCAGTACTTC	CSVGETGRGHEQYF
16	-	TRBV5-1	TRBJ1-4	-	TGCGCCAGCAGCCGGAGTGGGTCGGCAACTAATGAAAAACTGTTTTTT	CASSRSGSATNEKLFF
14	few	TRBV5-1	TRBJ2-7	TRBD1	TGCGCCAGCAGCTGGTCGGGACAGTTCTACGAGCAGTACTTC	CASSWSGQFYEQYF